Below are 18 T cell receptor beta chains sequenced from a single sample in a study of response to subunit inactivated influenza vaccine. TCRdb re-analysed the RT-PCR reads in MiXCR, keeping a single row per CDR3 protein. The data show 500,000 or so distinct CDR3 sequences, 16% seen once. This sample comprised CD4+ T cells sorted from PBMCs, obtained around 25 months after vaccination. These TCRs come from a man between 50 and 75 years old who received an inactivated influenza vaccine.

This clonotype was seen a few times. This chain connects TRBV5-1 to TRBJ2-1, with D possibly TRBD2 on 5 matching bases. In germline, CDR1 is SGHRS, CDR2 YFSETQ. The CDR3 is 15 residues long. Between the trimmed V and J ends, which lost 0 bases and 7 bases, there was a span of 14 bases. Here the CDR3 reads CASSLEGRWRNEQFF. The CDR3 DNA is TGCGCCAGCAGCTTGGAGGGCAGGTGGAGGAATGAGCAGTTCTTC.

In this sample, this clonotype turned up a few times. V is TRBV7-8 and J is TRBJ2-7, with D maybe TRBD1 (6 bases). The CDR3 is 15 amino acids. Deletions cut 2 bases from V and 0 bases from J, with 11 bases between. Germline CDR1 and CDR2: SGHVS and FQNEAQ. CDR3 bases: TGTGCCAGCAGCTTAACCCGACAGGCCTCCTACGAGCAGTACTTC. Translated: CASSLTRQASYEQYF.

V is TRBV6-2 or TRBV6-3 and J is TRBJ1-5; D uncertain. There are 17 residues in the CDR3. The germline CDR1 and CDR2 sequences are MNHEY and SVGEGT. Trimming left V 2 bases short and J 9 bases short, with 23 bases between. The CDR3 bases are TGTGCCAGCAGTTACCCACCCCGGTCAGGCGGAATGCGGCCCCAGCATTTT. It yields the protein CASSYPPRSGGMRPQHF.

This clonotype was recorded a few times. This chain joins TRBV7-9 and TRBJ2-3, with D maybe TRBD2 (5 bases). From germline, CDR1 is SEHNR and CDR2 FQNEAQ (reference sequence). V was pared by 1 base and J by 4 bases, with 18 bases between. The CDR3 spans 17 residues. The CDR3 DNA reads TGTGCCAGCAGCTTAGGAACAGTGGAGGTTGCCGCAGATACGCAGTATTTT. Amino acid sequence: CASSLGTVEVAADTQYF.

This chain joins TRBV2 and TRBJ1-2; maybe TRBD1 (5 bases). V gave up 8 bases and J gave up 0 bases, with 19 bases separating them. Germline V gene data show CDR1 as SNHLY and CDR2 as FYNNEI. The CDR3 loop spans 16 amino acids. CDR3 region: CASRSMGGVTNYGYTF. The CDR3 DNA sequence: TGTGCCAGCCGGTCGATGGGGGGAGTGACTAACTATGGCTACACCTTC.

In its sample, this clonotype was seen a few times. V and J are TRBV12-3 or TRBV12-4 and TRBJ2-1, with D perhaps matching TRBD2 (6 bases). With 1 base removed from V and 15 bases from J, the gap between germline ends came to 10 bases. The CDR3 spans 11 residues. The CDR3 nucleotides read TGTGCCAGCAGTTTAGGGGGGGTGGGGTTCTTC. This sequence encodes CASSLGGVGFF.

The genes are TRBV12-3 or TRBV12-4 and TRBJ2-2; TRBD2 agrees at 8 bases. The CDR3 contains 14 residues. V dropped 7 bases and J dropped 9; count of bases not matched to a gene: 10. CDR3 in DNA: TGTGCCAGCACTCAGACAGCGGGGGCTAGGGAGCTGTTTTTT. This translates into CASTQTAGARELFF.

CDR3: CASSHGSGYTF. In DNA form, the CDR3 reads TGTGCCAGCAGTCACGGGTCTGGCTACACCTTC. The genes are TRBV25-1 and TRBJ1-2, with D unclear. The CDR3 has 11 amino acids. Trimming pared 5 bases from V and 7 bases from J, leaving 8 bases between. The germline V gene encodes CDR1 MGHDK and CDR2 SYGVNS.

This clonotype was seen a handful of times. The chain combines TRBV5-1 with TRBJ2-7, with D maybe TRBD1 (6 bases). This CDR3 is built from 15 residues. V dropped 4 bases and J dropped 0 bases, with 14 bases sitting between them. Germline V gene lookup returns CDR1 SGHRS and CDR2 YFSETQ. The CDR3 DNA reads TGCGCCAGCAGCCGAGACAGGAGAAGCTCCTACGAGCAGTACTTC. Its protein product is CASSRDRRSSYEQYF. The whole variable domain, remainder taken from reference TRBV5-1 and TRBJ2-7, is KAGVTQTPRYLIKTRGQQVTLSCSPISGHRSVSWYQQTPGQGLQFLFEYFSETQRNKGNFPGRFSGRQFSNSRSEMNVSTLELGDSALYLCASSRDRRSSYEQYFGPGTRLTVT.

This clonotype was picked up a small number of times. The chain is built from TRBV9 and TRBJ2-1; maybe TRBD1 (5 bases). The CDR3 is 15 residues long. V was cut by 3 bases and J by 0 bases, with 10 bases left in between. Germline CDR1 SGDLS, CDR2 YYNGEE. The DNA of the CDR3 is TGTGCCAGCAGCGGATGGGGCGTCTCCTACAATGAGCAGTTCTTC. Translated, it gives CASSGWGVSYNEQFF.

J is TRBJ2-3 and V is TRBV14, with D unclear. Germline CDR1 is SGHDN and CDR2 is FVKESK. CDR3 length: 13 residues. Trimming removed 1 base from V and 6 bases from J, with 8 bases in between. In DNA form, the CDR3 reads TGTGCCAGCAGCCAAGTCGGATCGGATACGCAGTATTTT. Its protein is CASSQVGSDTQYF.

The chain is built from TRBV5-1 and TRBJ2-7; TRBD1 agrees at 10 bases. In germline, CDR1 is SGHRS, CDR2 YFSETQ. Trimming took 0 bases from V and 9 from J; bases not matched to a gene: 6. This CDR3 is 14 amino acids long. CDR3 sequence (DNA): TGCGCCAGCAGCTTGGCCGAGACAGGGGGCGGGCAGTACTTC. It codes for CASSLAETGGGQYF. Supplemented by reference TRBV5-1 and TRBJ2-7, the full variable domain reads KAGVTQTPRYLIKTRGQQVTLSCSPISGHRSVSWYQQTPGQGLQFLFEYFSETQRNKGNFPGRFSGRQFSNSRSEMNVSTLELGDSALYLCASSLAETGGGQYFGPGTRLTVT.

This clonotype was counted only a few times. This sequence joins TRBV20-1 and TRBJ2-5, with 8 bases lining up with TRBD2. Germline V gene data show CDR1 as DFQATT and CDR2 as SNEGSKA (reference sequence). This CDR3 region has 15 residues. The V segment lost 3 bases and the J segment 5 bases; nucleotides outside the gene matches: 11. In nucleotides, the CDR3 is TGCAGTGCTAGGAGCGCGGGAGGAGTGGGGGAGACCCAGTACTTC. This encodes CSARSAGGVGETQYF.

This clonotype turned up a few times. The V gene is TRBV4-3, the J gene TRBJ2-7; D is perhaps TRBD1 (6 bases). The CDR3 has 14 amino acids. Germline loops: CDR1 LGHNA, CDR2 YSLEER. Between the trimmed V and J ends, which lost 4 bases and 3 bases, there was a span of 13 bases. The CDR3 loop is CASSRDNNYYEQYF. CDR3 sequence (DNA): TGCGCCAGCAGCCGGGACAACAACTACTACGAGCAGTACTTC.

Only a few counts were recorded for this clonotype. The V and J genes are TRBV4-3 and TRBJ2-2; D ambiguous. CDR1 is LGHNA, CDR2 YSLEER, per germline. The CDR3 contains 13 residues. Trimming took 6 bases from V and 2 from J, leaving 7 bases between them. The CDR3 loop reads CASRTTNTGELFF. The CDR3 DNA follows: TGCGCCAGCAGGACAACCAACACCGGGGAGCTGTTTTTT.

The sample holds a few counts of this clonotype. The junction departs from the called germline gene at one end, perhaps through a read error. In nucleotides, the CDR3 is TGCAGTGTCAGCAGGGGACAGGGATTGAACTTC. Its protein product is CSVSRGQGLNF. V is TRBV20-1 and J is TRBJ2-7; 9 nucleotides line up with TRBD1. Germline CDR1 DFQATT, CDR2 SNEGSKA (reference sequence). The CDR3 runs to 11 residues.

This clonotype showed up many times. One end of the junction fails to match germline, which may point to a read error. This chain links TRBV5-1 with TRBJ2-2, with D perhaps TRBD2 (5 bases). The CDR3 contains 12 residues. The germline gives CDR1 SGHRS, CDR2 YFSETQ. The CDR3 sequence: CASSLARGELFF. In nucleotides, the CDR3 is TGTGCCAGCAGCTTAGCGCGAGGGGAGCTGTTTTTT. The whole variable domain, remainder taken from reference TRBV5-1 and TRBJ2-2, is KAGVTQTPRYLIKTRGQQVTLSCSPISGHRSVSWYQQTPGQGLQFLFEYFSETQRNKGNFPGRFSGRQFSNSRSEMNVSTLELGDSALYLCASSLARGELFFGEGSRLTVL.

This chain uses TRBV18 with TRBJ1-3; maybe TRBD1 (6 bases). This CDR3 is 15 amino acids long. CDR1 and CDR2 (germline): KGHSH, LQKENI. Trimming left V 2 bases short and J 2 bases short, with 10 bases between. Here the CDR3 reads CASSPSTGPGNTIYF. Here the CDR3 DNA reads TGTGCCAGCTCACCAAGTACAGGGCCTGGAAACACCATATATTTT. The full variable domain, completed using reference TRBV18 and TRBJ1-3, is NAGVMQNPRHLVRRRGQEARLRCSPMKGHSHVYWYRQLPEEGLKFMVYLQKENIIDESGMPKERFSAEFPKEGPSILRIQQVVRGDSAAYFCASSPSTGPGNTIYFGEGSWLTVV.